What follows is one TCR beta chain and its context. Its antigen is currently unknown. Both about-4-week and about-12-week second-dose recipients were combined. Deletions cut 2 bases from V and 1 base from J, with 12 bases between. CDR1 is SGHTA, CDR2 FQGNSA, per germline. CDR3 length equals 15 residues. This specimen belongs to a study of T cell responses to AZD1222 COVID-19 vaccine. General study points: White British ancestry dominated among donors, who included more females, and clonal diversity was possibly underestimated.

Sequencing was performed with immunoSEQ multiplex PCR; in TCRdb, only in-frame clones are kept and a portion is missing. This repertoire shows some 170,000 clones, 94% found once; its top ten account for roughly 4.6%. This TCR came from an adult who received the AZD1222 COVID-19 vaccine. The chain couples TRBV7-2 to TRBJ2-7; the D gene is possibly TRBD1 (5 bases). The sequences come from peripheral blood, collected 28 days after the second AZD1222 dose. The CDR3 protein is CASSLWGQPSYEQYF. DNA of the CDR3: TGTGCCAGCAGCTTATGGGGCCAGCCTTCCTACGAGCAGTACTTC. The variable domain in full, completed from reference TRBV7-2 and TRBJ2-7, reads GAGVSQSPSNKVTEKGKDVELRCDPISGHTALYWYRQSLGQGLEFLIYFQGNSAPDKSGLPSDRFSAERTGGSVSTLTIQRTQQEDSAVYLCASSLWGQPSYEQYFGPGTRLTVT.